This TCR beta chain was captured in a study of glioma-infiltrating T cells. This clonotype turned up a few times. Germline assignment: CDR1 MNHNS and CDR2 SASEGT. Trimming stripped 8 bases from V and 8 bases from J, with 16 bases between. CDR3 length equals 13 residues. Using RNA template, CDR3s of TCR alpha and beta were amplified with iRepertoire arm-PCR. One-step reverse transcription and amplification started from about 100-400 ng of tissue mRNA or PBMC total RNA. In TCRdb, the multiplex PCR reads were re-called with MiXCR into one record per CDR3 protein. The table records around 140,000 distinct CDR3 sequences, about two fifths of them present only once.

The genes are TRBV6-1 and TRBJ2-1; possible D gene TRBD2, 5 bases. Source material: glioma tissue, nonneoplastic brain tissue, or PBMCs (not recorded which). This sequence originates from a human donor with low-grade glioma or glioblastoma, undergoing nonglioma brain surgery, or in good health (not recorded which). The DNA for the CDR3 is TGTGCCAGCTACGACCCCCTGGAGGATGAGCAGTTCTTC. It specifies CASYDPLEDEQFF.